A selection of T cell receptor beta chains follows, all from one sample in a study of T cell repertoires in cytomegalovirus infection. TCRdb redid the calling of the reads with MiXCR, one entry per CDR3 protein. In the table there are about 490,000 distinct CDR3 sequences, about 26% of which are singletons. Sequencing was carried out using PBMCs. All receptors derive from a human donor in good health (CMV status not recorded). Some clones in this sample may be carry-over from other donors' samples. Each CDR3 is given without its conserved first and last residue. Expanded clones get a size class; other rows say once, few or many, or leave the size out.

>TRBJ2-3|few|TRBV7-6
ASSADYADTQY
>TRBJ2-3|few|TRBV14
ASSQDASVSTDTQY
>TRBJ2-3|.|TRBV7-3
ASSLGQSGHTQY
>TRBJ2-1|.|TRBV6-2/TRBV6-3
ASNSLAGGNGQF
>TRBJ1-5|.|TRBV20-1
SARDAGSHFSNQPQH
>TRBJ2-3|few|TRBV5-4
ASSHDSFPDTQY
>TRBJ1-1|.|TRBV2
ASSGRDEAF
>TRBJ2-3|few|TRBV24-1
ATRGTSGSGTDTQY
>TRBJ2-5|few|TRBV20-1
SARDNPFGRASETQY
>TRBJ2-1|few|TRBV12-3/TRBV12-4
ASSPGTGGDEQF
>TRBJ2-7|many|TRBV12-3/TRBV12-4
ASSPPVGSGSRQQY
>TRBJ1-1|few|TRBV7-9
ASSLRQGAGTEAF
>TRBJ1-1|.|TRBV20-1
SARVMGTGLNTEAF
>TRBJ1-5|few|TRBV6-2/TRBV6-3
ASRAGQQPQH
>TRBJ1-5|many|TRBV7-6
ASSRMGGSNQPQH
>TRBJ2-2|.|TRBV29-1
SVRHTGELF
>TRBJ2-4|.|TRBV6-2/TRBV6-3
ASSNVDRYIQY
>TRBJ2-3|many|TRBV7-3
ASSAMGQGSAGQY
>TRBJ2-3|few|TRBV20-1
SAKGGPPLTDTQY
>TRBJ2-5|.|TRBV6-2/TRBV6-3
ASSYPNRVQETQY
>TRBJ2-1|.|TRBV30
AWRRFTYNEQF
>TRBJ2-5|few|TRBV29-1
SVDIVVGETQY
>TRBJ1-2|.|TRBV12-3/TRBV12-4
ASGALTGLSGYGYT
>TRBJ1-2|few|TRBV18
ASSPPTDQNYGYT
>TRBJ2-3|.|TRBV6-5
ASRGEREIWTDTQY
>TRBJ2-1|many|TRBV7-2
ASSLLGISYNEQF
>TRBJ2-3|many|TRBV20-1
SASTDTDTQY
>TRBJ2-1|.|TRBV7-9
ASSLQTGKNEQF
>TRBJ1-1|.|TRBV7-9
ASSSLALGRLLTEAF
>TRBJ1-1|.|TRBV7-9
ASSFAHGGGNTEAF
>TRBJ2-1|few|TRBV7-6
ASSLVKIREGLRDEQF
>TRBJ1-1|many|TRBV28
ASSLRQGWRTEAF
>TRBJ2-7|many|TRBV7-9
ASSPGLYEQY
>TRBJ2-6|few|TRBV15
ATSRGSGGGANVLT
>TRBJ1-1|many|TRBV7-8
ASSYQTNTEAF
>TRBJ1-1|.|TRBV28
ASFRPNTEAF
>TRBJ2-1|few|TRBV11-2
ASSLDWTSGHTYNEQF
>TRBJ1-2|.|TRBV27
ASSSTGGFYGYT